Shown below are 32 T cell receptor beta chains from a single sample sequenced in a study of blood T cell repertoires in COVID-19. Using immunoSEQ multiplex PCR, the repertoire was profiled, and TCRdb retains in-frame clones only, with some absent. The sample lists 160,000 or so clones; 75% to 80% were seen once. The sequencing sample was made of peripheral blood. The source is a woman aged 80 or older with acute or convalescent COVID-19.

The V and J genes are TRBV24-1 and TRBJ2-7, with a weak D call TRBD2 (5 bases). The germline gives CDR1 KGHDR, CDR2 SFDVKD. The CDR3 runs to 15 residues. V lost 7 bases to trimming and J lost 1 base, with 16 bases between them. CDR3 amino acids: CATSRAEDPSYEQYF. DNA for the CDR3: TGTGCCACCAGCCGAGCGGAGGACCCGTCCTACGAGCAGTACTTC.

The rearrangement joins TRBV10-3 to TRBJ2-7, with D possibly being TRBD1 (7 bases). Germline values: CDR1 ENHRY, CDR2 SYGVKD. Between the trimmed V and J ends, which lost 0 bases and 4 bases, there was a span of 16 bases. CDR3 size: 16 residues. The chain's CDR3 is CAISESIQGGAYEQYF. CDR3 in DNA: TGTGCCATCAGTGAGTCGATTCAGGGGGGAGCGTACGAGCAGTACTTC.

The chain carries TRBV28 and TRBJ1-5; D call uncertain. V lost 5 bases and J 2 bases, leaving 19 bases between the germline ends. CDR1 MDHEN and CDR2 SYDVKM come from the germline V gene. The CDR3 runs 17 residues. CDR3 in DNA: TGTGCCAGCAGTGAAGGAGGGATAGGCCGTGGCAATCAGCCCCAGCATTTT. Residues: CASSEGGIGRGNQPQHF.

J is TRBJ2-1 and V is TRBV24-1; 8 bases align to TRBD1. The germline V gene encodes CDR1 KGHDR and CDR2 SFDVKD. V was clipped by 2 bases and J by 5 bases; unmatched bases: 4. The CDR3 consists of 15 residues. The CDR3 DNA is TGTGCCACCAGTGATTCAGGACAGGGAAACAATGAGCAGTTCTTC. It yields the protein CATSDSGQGNNEQFF.

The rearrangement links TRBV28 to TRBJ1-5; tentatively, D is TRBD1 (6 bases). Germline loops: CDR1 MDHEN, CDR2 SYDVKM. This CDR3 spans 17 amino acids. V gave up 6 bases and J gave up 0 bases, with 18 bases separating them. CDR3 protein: CASRGARGILSNQPQHF. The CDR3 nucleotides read TGTGCCAGCAGGGGGGCCCGTGGGATTCTTAGCAATCAGCCCCAGCATTTT.

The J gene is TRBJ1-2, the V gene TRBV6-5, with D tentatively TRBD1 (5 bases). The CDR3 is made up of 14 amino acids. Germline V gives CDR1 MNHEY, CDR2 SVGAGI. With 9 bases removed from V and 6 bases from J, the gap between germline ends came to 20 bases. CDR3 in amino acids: CASNRFGGNDGYTF. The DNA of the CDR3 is TGTGCCAGTAACCGATTCGGGGGAAACGATGGCTACACCTTC.

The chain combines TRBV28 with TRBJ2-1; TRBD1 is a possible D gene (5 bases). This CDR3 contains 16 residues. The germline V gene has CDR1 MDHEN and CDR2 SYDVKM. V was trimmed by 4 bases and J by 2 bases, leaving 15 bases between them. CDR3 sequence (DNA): TGTGCCAGCAGTTCACAACCTAGGGGCGCCTACAATGAGCAGTTCTTC. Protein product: CASSSQPRGAYNEQFF.

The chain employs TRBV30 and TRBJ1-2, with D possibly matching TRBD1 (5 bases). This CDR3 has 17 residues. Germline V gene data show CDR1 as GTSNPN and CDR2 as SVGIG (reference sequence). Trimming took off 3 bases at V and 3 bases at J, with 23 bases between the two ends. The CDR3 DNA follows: TGTGCCTGGAGGGGACTCCGGGACCGGGACCTATACTATGGCTACACCTTC. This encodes CAWRGLRDRDLYYGYTF.

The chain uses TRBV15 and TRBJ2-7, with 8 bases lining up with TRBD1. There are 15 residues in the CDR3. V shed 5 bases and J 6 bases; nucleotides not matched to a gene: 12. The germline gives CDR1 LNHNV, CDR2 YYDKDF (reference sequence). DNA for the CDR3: TGTGCCACCAGCGGTTCCGGGACAGGCGCGGTCGAGCAGTACTTC. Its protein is CATSGSGTGAVEQYF.

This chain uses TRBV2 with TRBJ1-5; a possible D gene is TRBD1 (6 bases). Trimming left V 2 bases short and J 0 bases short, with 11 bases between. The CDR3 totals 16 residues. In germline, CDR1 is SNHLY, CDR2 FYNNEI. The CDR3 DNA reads TGTGCCAGCAGTGAAATACAGGGACATAGCAATCAGCCCCAGCATTTT. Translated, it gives CASSEIQGHSNQPQHF.

The CDR3 nucleotides read TGTGCCAGCAGCCCTTTAGGAGGGCGTAACTATGGCTACACCTTC. This sequence encodes CASSPLGGRNYGYTF. The chain is built from TRBV2 and TRBJ1-2; no reliable D call. Deletions cut 6 bases from V and 1 base from J, with 15 bases between. Germline V gene data show CDR1 as SNHLY and CDR2 as FYNNEI. There are 15 residues in the CDR3.

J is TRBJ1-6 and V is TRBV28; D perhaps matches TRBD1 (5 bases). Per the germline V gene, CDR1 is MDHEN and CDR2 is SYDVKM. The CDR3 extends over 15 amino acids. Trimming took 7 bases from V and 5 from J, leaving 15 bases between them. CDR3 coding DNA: TGTGCCAGCACCGACCGGGGGGTAGATAATTCACCCCTCCACTTT. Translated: CASTDRGVDNSPLHF. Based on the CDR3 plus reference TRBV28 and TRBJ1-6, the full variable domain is DVKVTQSSRYLVKRTGEKVFLECVQDMDHENMFWYRQDPGLGLRLIYFSYDVKMKEKGDIPEGYSVSREKKERFSLILESASTNQTSMYLCASTDRGVDNSPLHFGNGTRLTVT.

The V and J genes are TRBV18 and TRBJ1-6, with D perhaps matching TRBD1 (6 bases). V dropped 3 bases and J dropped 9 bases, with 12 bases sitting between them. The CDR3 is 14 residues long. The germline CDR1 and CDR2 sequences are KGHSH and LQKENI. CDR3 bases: TGTGCCAGCTCACCTGGACAGTTAGGTTCACCCCTCCACTTT. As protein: CASSPGQLGSPLHF.

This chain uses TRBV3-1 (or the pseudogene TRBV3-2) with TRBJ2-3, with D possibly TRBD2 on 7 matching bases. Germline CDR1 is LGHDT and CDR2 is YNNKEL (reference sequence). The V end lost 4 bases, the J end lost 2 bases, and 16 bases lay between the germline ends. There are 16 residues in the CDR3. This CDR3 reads CASSLRAGALTDTQYF. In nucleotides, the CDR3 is TGTGCCAGCAGCCTCCGTGCGGGGGCCCTCACAGATACGCAGTATTTT.

The CDR3 nucleotides are TGTGCCAGCGACGGGAACTCTGGAAACACCATATATTTT. It encodes CASDGNSGNTIYF. The rearrangement links TRBV19 to TRBJ1-3; D remains ambiguous. V dropped 9 bases and J dropped 0 bases, with 9 bases sitting between them. Germline CDR1 and CDR2: LNHDA and SQIVND (reference sequence). This CDR3 region has 13 residues.

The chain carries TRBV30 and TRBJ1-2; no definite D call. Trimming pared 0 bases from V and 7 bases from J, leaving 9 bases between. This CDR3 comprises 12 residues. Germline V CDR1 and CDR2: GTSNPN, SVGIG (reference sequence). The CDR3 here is CAWSVAPAGYTF. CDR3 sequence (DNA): TGTGCCTGGAGTGTAGCACCTGCTGGCTACACCTTC. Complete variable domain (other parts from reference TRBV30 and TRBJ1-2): SQTIHQWPATLVQPVGSPLSLECTVEGTSNPNLYWYRQAAGRGLQLLFYSVGIGQISSEVPQNLSASRPQDRQFILSSKKLLLSDSGFYLCAWSVAPAGYTFGSGTRLTVV.

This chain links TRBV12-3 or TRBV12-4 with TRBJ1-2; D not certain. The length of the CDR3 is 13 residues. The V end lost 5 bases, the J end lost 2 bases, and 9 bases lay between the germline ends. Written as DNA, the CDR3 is TGTGCCAGCAGTATTACAGTGAACTATGGCTACACCTTC. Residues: CASSITVNYGYTF.

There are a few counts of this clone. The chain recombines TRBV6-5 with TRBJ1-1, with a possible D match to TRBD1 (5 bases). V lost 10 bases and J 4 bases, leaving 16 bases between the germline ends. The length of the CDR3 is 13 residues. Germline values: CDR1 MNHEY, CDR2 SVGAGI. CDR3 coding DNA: TGTGCCATCCCCCGAGTGGGGGGCACTGAAGCTTTCTTT. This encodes CAIPRVGGTEAFF.

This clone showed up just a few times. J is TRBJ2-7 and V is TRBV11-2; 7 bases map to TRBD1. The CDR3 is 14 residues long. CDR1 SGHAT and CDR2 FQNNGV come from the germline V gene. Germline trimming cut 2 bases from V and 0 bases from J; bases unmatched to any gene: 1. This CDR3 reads CASSLRQGSYEQYF. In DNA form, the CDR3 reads TGTGCCAGCAGCTTACGACAGGGCTCCTACGAGCAGTACTTC.

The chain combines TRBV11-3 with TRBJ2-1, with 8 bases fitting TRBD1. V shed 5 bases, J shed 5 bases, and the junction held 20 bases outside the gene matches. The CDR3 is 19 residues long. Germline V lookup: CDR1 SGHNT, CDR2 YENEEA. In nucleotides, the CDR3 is TGTGCCAGCAGCCAGGGCAGGGGGCGGGCCCGACGAGGGGACAATGAGCAGTTCTTC. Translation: CASSQGRGRARRGDNEQFF.

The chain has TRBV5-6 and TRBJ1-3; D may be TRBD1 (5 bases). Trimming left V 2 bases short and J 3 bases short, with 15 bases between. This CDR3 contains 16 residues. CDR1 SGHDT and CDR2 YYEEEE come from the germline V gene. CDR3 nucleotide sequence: TGTGCCAGCAGCTTACTGAGAGGTCAGGGTGGAAACACCATATATTTT. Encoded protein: CASSLLRGQGGNTIYF. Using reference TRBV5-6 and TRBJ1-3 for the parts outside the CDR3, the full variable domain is DAGVTQSPTHLIKTRGQQVTLRCSPKSGHDTVSWYQQALGQGPQFIFQYYEEEERQRGNFPDRFSGHQFPNYSSELNVNALLLGDSALYLCASSLLRGQGGNTIYFGEGSWLTVV.

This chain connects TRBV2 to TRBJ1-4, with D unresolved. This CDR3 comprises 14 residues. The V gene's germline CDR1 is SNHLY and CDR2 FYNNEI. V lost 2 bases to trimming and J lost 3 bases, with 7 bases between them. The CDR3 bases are TGTGCCAGCAGTGAAAGAGCCGCTAATGAAAAACTGTTTTTT. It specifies CASSERAANEKLFF.

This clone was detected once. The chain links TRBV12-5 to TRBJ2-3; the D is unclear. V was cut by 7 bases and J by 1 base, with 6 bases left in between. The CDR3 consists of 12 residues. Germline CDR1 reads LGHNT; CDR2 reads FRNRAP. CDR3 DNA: TGTGCTAGTGCGCCGGGCACAGATACGCAGTATTTT. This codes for CASAPGTDTQYF.

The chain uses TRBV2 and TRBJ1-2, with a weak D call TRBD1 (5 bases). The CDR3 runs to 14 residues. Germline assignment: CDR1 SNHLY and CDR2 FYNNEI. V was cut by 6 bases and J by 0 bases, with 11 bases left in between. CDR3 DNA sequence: TGTGCCAGCAGGCCGGGGGAAGCTAACTATGGCTACACCTTC. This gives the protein CASRPGEANYGYTF.

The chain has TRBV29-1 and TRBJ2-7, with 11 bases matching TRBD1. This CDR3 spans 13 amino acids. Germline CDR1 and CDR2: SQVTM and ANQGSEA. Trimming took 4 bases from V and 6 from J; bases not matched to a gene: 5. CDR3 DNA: TGCAGCGTTGTCAGGACAGGGGGCAGCGAGCAGTACTTC. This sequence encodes CSVVRTGGSEQYF.

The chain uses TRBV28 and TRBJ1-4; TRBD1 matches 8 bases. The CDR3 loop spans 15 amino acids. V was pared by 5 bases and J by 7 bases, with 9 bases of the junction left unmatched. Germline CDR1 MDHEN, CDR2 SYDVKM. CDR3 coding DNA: TGTGCCAGCAGTACTACCGGGACAGGCCCTGAAAAACTGTTTTTT. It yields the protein CASSTTGTGPEKLFF.

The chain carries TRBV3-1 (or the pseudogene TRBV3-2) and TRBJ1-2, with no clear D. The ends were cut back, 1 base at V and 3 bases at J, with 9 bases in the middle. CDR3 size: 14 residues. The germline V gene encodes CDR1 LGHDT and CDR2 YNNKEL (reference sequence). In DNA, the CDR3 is TGTGCCAGCAGCCAAGGTTCCACTTACTATGGCTACACCTTC. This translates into CASSQGSTYYGYTF.

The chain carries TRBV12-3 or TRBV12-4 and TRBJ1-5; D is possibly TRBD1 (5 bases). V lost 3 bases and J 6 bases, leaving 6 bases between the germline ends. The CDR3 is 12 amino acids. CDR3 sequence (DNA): TGTGCCAGCAGTTTCAGGGTTCAGCCCCAGCATTTT. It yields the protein CASSFRVQPQHF.

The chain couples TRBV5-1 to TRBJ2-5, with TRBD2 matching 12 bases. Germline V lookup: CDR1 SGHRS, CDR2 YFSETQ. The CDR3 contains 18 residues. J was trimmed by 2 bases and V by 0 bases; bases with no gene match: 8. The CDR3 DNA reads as TGCGCCAGCAGCTTGGGTCTAGCGGGGGGGCGAGAGCAAGAGACCCAGTACTTC. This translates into CASSLGLAGGREQETQYF.

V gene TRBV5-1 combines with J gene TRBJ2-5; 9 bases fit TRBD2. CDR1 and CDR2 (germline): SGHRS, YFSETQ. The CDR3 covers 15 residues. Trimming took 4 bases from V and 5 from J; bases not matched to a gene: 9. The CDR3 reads CASSISGSRRETQYF. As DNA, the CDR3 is TGCGCCAGCAGCATTAGCGGGAGCAGGAGGGAGACCCAGTACTTC. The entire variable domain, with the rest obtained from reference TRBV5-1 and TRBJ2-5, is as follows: KAGVTQTPRYLIKTRGQQVTLSCSPISGHRSVSWYQQTPGQGLQFLFEYFSETQRNKGNFPGRFSGRQFSNSRSEMNVSTLELGDSALYLCASSISGSRRETQYFGPGTRLLVL.

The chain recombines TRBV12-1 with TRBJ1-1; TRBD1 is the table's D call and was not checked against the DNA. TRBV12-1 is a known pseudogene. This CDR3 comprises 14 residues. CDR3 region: CASSLKGEDTEAFF. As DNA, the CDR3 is TGTGCCAGCAGCTTGAAGGGGGAAGACACTGAAGCTTTCTTT.

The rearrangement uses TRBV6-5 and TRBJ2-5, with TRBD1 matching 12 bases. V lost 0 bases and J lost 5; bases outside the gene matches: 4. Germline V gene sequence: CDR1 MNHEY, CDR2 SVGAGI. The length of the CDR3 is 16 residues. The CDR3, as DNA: TGTGCCAGCAGTTACTCTGGGACAGGGGGCAGGGAGACCCAGTACTTC. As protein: CASSYSGTGGRETQYF.